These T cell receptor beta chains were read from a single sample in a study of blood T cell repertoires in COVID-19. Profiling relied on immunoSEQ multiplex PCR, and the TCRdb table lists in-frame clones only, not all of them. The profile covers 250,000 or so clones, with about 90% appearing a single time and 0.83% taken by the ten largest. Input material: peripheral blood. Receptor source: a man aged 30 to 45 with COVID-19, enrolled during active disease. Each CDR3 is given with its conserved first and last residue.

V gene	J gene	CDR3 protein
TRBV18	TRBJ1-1	CASSPPSQGAFAEAFF
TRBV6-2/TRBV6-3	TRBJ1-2	CASSDGTATNYGYTF
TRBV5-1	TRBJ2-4	CASSLVPGERGNIQYF
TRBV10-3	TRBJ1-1	CAISWTGEGNTEAFF
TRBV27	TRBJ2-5	CASSYDRRMGETQYF
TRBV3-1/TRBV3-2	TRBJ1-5	CASSQVAGFNQPQHF
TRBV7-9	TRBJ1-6	CASSATDRVSSPLHF
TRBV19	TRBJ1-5	CASSITGTANQPQHF
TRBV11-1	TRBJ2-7	CASRATGTSYEQYF
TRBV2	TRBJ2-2	CASSSGVNTGELFF
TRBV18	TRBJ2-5	CASSPSSAGETQYF
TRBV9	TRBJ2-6	CASSVRPTDFSGANVLTF
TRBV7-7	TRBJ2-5	CASSLGLAGTRGTQYF
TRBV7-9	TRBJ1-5	CASSFTGASGNQPQHF
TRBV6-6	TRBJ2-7	CATSMRQGYEQYF
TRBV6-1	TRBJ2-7	CASSEFGTGNLEQYF
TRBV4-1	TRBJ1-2	CASSQPRVSRSYGYTF
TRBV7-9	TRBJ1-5	CASSLSRGDQPQHF
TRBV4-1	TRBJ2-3	CASSQTGTGGIRSTDTQYF
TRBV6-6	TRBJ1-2	CASSYSMGSTNYGYTF
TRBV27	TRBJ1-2	CASSSLAGAYGYTF
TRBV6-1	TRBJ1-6	CASSEEREPSYSPLHF
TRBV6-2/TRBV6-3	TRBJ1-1	CASSRGMNTEAFF
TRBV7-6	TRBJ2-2	CASSGPGLPTGELFF
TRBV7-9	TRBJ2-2	CASSPRDRRVAGELFF
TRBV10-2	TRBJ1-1	CASSRTGHTEAFF
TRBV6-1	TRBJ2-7	CASSDQGNPYVEQYF
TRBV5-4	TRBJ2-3	CASSWPQRGARDTQYF
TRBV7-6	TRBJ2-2	CASSRASGQGRTGELFF
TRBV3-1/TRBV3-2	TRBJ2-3	CASSQESAGGPPQYF
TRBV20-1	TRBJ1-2	CSASRAGGYGYTF
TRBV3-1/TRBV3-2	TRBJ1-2	CASSQGTGVNGYTF
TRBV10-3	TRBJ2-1	CASGTSGDSYNEQFF
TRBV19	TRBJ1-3	CASSIGGSGNTIYF
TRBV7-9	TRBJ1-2	CASSLGQTNYGYTF
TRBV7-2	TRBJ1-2	CASSLYLETGGYTF
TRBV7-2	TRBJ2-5	CASRQTGQETQYF
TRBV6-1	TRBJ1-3	CASSEGYPGTSVYF
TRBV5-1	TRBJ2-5	CASSPIPQETQYF
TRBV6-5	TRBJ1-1	CASRRDRGGTEAFF